This TCR beta chain was observed in a study of T cell responses to AZD1222 COVID-19 vaccine. Produced via immunoSEQ multiplex PCR; TCRdb's table is partial and in-frame only. The top ten clones hold around 4.5% of a sample with 95,000 to 110,000 clones, nearly 90% of them seen once. The CDR3 spans 14 residues. The germline gives CDR1 SNHLY, CDR2 FYNNEI. The V gene end was trimmed by 4 bases and the J gene end by 5 bases; junction bases not matched to a gene: 5. This rearrangement joins TRBV2 to TRBJ1-5; the match to TRBD1 covers 7 bases. The sequence was collected from an adult who received the AZD1222 COVID-19 vaccine. The sequenced sample was peripheral blood, obtained 28 days after the second AZD1222 dose. CDR3 DNA: TGTGCCAGCAGTGGGACAGGAGCTCATCAGCCCCAGCATTTT. Its protein is CASSGTGAHQPQHF.